The 30 T cell receptor beta chains reported below all come from one sample, sequenced in a study of blood T cell repertoires in COVID-19. The data were produced by immunoSEQ multiplex PCR, yet TCRdb's version contains in-frame clones alone and is incomplete. The repertoire holds some 200,000 clones, with over 75% as singletons. Sequencing used peripheral blood. These receptors were collected from a woman aged 35 to 49 with acute or convalescent COVID-19.

The chain has TRBV27 and TRBJ2-5, with 10 positions matching TRBD2. CDR1 is MNHEY, CDR2 SMNVEV, per germline (reference sequence). The CDR3 runs 16 residues. V lost 2 bases to trimming and J lost 7 bases; unmatched junction nucleotides: 10. CDR3 residues: CASSLSSGGRQRTQYF. DNA for the CDR3: TGTGCCAGCAGTTTAAGTAGCGGGGGGCGCCAGCGGACCCAGTACTTC.

The J gene is TRBJ2-1, the V gene TRBV7-3, with 7 bases fitting TRBD2. The trim removed 5 bases at V and 2 bases at J, leaving 3 bases unmatched. The CDR3 covers 14 residues. Germline V gives CDR1 SGHTA, CDR2 FQGTGA. The CDR3 bases are TGTGCCAGCAGCCCGGGGACTACCTACAATGAGCAGTTCTTC. Translating it yields CASSPGTTYNEQFF. Looking up the rest from reference TRBV7-3 and TRBJ2-1 gives the full variable domain: GAGVSQTPSNKVTEKGKYVELRCDPISGHTALYWYRQSLGQGPEFLIYFQGTGAADDSGLPNDRFFAVRPEGSVSTLKIQRTERGDSAVYLCASSPGTTYNEQFFGPGTRLTVL.

This chain joins TRBV2 and TRBJ2-5; tentatively, D is TRBD2 (7 bases). V was cut by 1 base and J by 4 bases, with 13 bases left in between. Germline V gene data show CDR1 as SNHLY and CDR2 as FYNNEI. CDR3 length: 15 residues. The CDR3 DNA follows: TGTGCCAGCAGTGAAGAGGGGGGGCGTCTAGAGACCCAGTACTTC. This codes for CASSEEGGRLETQYF. Full variable domain (remainder filled in from reference TRBV2 and TRBJ2-5): EPEVTQTPSHQVTQMGQEVILRCVPISNHLYFYWYRQILGQKVEFLVSFYNNEISEKSEIFDDQFSVERPDGSNFTLKIRSTKLEDSAMYFCASSEEGGRLETQYFGPGTRLLVL.

The genes are TRBV5-4 and TRBJ1-4; weak D call: TRBD1 (6 bases). Germline V gives CDR1 SGHNT, CDR2 YYREEE (reference sequence). The germline V and J ends were trimmed by 0 bases and 6 bases, with 12 bases remaining between them. There are 15 residues in the CDR3. For the CDR3, the DNA is TGTGCCAGCAGCTTGGGGGGCGCAGGGGATGAAAAACTGTTTTTT. Amino acid sequence: CASSLGGAGDEKLFF. The full variable domain, rest sourced from reference TRBV5-4 and TRBJ1-4, is ETGVTQSPTHLIKTRGQQVTLRCSSQSGHNTVSWYQQALGQGPQFIFQYYREEENGRGNFPPRFSGLQFPNYSSELNVNALELDDSALYLCASSLGGAGDEKLFFGSGTQLSVL.

V and J are TRBV6-5 and TRBJ1-1; D is perhaps TRBD1 (6 bases). Trimming stripped 10 bases from V and 1 base from J, with 13 bases between. The CDR3 covers 13 residues. In germline, CDR1 is MNHEY, CDR2 SVGAGI. CDR3 in DNA: TGTGCCACTGACAGGTCGCCGAACACTGAAGCTTTCTTT. Amino acid sequence: CATDRSPNTEAFF.

The chain uses TRBV6-1 and TRBJ2-3, with 8 bases fitting TRBD1. The trim removed 2 bases at V and 4 bases at J, leaving 5 bases unmatched. The CDR3 runs 15 residues. Germline V gene lookup returns CDR1 MNHNS and CDR2 SASEGT. CDR3 DNA sequence: TGTGCCAGCAGTGAATCTCAGGGGGCCGCAGATACGCAGTATTTT. It translates to CASSESQGAADTQYF.

The gene calls are TRBV9 and TRBJ1-3, with 7 nucleotides matching TRBD1. V shed 3 bases and J 5 bases; nucleotides not matched to a gene: 5. Germline V lookup: CDR1 SGDLS, CDR2 YYNGEE. The CDR3 runs to 14 residues. CDR3: CASSGQGLRNTIYF. CDR3 nucleotide sequence: TGTGCCAGCAGCGGACAGGGCTTGCGAAACACCATATATTTT.

The rearrangement uses TRBV21-1 and TRBJ1-1; no DNA check was done on the table's D call, TRBD1. TRBV21-1 is classified as a pseudogene. The CDR3 totals 17 residues. CDR3 DNA: TGTGCCAGCAGCCATTCTGGACAGGGGAGGATGAACACTGAAGCTTTCTTT. Its protein product is CASSHSGQGRMNTEAFF.

The rearrangement joins TRBV28 to TRBJ1-2; D perhaps matches TRBD1 (5 bases). CDR3 length: 16 residues. CDR1 and CDR2 (germline): MDHEN, SYDVKM. Between the trimmed V and J ends, which lost 6 bases and 0 bases, there was a span of 17 bases. The CDR3 protein is CASRSGTYTSNYGYTF. CDR3 sequence (DNA): TGTGCCAGCAGGAGTGGGACTTACACCTCTAACTATGGCTACACCTTC.

The chain carries TRBV4-1 and TRBJ1-2, with D unresolved. V lost 4 bases to trimming and J lost 0 bases, with 12 bases between them. This CDR3 contains 15 residues. Looked up from germline, CDR1 is MGHRA and CDR2 is YSYEKL. This chain's CDR3 is CASSPFPGTNYGYTF. DNA of the CDR3: TGCGCCAGCAGCCCCTTCCCGGGGACTAACTATGGCTACACCTTC.

This chain joins TRBV7-2 and TRBJ1-2; D not resolved. Trimming removed 5 bases from V and 3 bases from J, with 16 bases in between. CDR3 length: 15 amino acids. Germline CDR1 and CDR2: SGHTA and FQGNSA. The DNA of the CDR3 is TGTGCCAGCAGCCCCCCGGCGGGCCAGGACTATGGCTACACCTTC. It encodes CASSPPAGQDYGYTF.

This chain joins TRBV18 and TRBJ2-5, with D unresolved. V lost 6 bases and J 3 bases, leaving 5 bases between the germline ends. The CDR3 spans 11 residues. Germline values: CDR1 KGHSH, CDR2 LQKENI. In DNA, the CDR3 is TGTGCCAGCTCGCCTAAAGAGACCCAGTACTTC. Amino acids: CASSPKETQYF.

This chain links TRBV7-6 with TRBJ2-3, with 12 bases identical to TRBD2. The CDR3 consists of 17 residues. The V gene's germline CDR1 is SGHVS and CDR2 FNYEAQ. J gave up 2 bases and V 1 base, and 4 bases lay outside the gene matches. CDR3 DNA: TGTGCCAGCAGCTTAGGACCTAGCGGGGGGGCCACAGATACGCAGTATTTT. Amino acid sequence: CASSLGPSGGATDTQYF.

Only one count was recorded for this clone. The chain carries TRBV6-5 and TRBJ1-3; TRBD1 might be the D (6 bases). Germline values: CDR1 MNHEY, CDR2 SVGAGI. The CDR3 has 13 amino acids. With 6 bases removed from V and 4 bases from J, the gap between germline ends came to 10 bases. CDR3 region: CASSTGYGNTIYF. The DNA for the CDR3 is TGTGCCAGCAGCACAGGGTACGGAAACACCATATATTTT.

The gene calls are TRBV11-2 and TRBJ2-1; the D gene is possibly TRBD2 (6 bases). The CDR3 spans 13 residues. Looked up from germline, CDR1 is SGHAT and CDR2 is FQNNGV. The ends were cut back, 1 base at V and 9 bases at J, with 10 bases in the middle. The CDR3 protein is CASSLVDGGEQFF. CDR3 DNA: TGTGCCAGCAGCTTAGTAGACGGGGGTGAGCAGTTCTTC.

The chain employs TRBV2 and TRBJ2-7, with 10 bases lining up with TRBD1. V dropped 7 bases and J dropped 4; count of bases not matched to a gene: 16. CDR1 SNHLY and CDR2 FYNNEI come from the germline V gene. CDR3 length: 17 amino acids. The CDR3 nucleotides read TGTGCCAGCACCAGATCTGACTCCGGGACAGGGGCGTACGAGCAGTACGTC. Translating gives CASTRSDSGTGAYEQYV.

This sequence joins TRBV27 and TRBJ1-4; D not resolved. V shed 8 bases and J shed 8 bases, with 18 bases lying between them. Germline V gene sequence: CDR1 MNHEY, CDR2 SMNVEV (reference sequence). The CDR3 spans 14 residues. The CDR3 region is CASAGSGVFEKLFF. CDR3 DNA: TGTGCCAGCGCGGGGAGCGGGGTATTCGAAAAACTGTTTTTT.

The chain is built from TRBV19 and TRBJ1-1, with TRBD1 matching 7 bases. Germline trimming cut 5 bases from V and 1 base from J; bases unmatched to any gene: 10. The CDR3 loop spans 16 amino acids. CDR1 LNHDA and CDR2 SQIVND come from the germline V gene (reference sequence). CDR3 amino acids: CASSRTTGTKNTEAFF. The CDR3 DNA reads TGTGCCAGTAGTCGTACGACAGGGACCAAGAACACTGAAGCTTTCTTT. Full variable domain (remainder filled in from reference TRBV19 and TRBJ1-1): DGGITQSPKYLFRKEGQNVTLSCEQNLNHDAMYWYRQDPGQGLRLIYYSQIVNDFQKGDIAEGYSVSREKKESFPLTVTSAQKNPTAFYLCASSRTTGTKNTEAFFGQGTRLTVV.

The chain joins TRBV6-6 to TRBJ1-5, with 7 bases matching TRBD1. V was pared by 7 bases and J by 0 bases, with 6 bases of the junction left unmatched. The CDR3 length is 15 residues. Germline-derived CDR1 and CDR2 are MNHNY and SVGAGI (reference sequence). DNA of the CDR3: TGTGCCAGCATCCACAGGGGAAATAGCAATCAGCCCCAGCATTTT. Translation gives CASIHRGNSNQPQHF.

The chain carries TRBV7-8 and TRBJ1-2; no firm D call. V lost 3 bases and J 0 bases, leaving 5 bases between the germline ends. The CDR3 is 13 residues long. Germline CDR1 and CDR2: SGHVS and FQNEAQ. CDR3: CASSLSTNYGYTF. CDR3 nucleotides: TGTGCCAGCAGCTTGAGCACTAACTATGGCTACACCTTC. The complete variable domain, with remaining parts taken from reference TRBV7-8 and TRBJ1-2, reads GAGVSQSPRYKVAKRGQDVALRCDPISGHVSLFWYQQALGQGPEFLTYFQNEAQLDKSGLPSDRFFAERPEGSVSTLKIQRTQQEDSAVYLCASSLSTNYGYTFGSGTRLTVV.

This sequence joins TRBV11-1 and TRBJ1-1, with unresolved D. The CDR3 covers 15 residues. V lost 4 bases and J lost 2, with 14 bases in between. CDR1 and CDR2 (germline): SGHAT, FQDESV (reference sequence). CDR3 coding DNA: TGTGCCAGCAGCTCGAGGTCCGGCCTAAACACTGAAGCTTTCTTT. Translation gives CASSSRSGLNTEAFF.

The genes are TRBV4-1 and TRBJ2-1; TRBD2 matches 10 bases. CDR3 size: 17 residues. Per the germline V gene, CDR1 is MGHRA and CDR2 is YSYEKL. V lost 0 bases to trimming and J lost 7 bases; unmatched junction nucleotides: 9. Here the CDR3 DNA reads TGCGCCAGCAGCCAAGAGATCGGGGAGCGGGGGGGGAATGAGCAGTTCTTC. It specifies CASSQEIGERGGNEQFF.

V and J are TRBV5-4 and TRBJ2-5; 8 bases line up with TRBD1. The J segment lost 4 bases and the V segment lost 3 bases, leaving 8 bases of the junction unmatched. Germline values: CDR1 SGHNT, CDR2 YYREEE (reference sequence). CDR3 length equals 15 residues. The CDR3, as DNA: TGTGCCAGCAGCTCCCCTACAGGGACAGGAGAGACCCAGTACTTC. Its protein is CASSSPTGTGETQYF.

The chain couples TRBV7-3 to TRBJ2-1, with 10 nucleotides matching TRBD2. Germline CDR1 is SGHTA and CDR2 is FQGTGA. Trimming took 4 bases from V and 0 from J; bases not matched to a gene: 3. This CDR3 spans 16 amino acids. CDR3 bases: TGTGCCAGCAGCTGGTTAGCGGGGGGCTCCTACAATGAGCAGTTCTTC. This translates into CASSWLAGGSYNEQFF. Full variable domain (outside the CDR3, taken from reference TRBV7-3 and TRBJ2-1): GAGVSQTPSNKVTEKGKYVELRCDPISGHTALYWYRQSLGQGPEFLIYFQGTGAADDSGLPNDRFFAVRPEGSVSTLKIQRTERGDSAVYLCASSWLAGGSYNEQFFGPGTRLTVL.

V and J are TRBV2 and TRBJ2-2; D may be TRBD1 (5 bases). Germline CDR1 SNHLY, CDR2 FYNNEI. The CDR3 is 14 residues long. V shed 8 bases and J shed 4 bases, with 14 bases lying between them. The CDR3 sequence: CASFRRGGTGELFF. CDR3 nucleotide sequence: TGTGCCAGCTTCAGAAGGGGTGGCACCGGGGAGCTGTTTTTT.

This clone was detected only a few times. The J gene is TRBJ1-2, the V gene TRBV6-6; D gene uncertain. The CDR3 has 14 residues. With 2 bases removed from V and 0 bases from J, the gap between germline ends came to 7 bases. The germline gives CDR1 MNHNY, CDR2 SVGAGI (reference sequence). The DNA of the CDR3 is TGTGCCAGCAGTTACGGCTTCTCTAACTATGGCTACACCTTC. Amino acid sequence: CASSYGFSNYGYTF.

The gene calls are TRBV12-1 and TRBJ2-1; no check of the table's D call, TRBD2, against the DNA was made. TRBV12-1 is reported as a pseudogene. This CDR3 has 13 amino acids. The CDR3 DNA reads as TGTGCCGATTCCGGGGGGCCCCCCAATGAGCAGTTCTTC. Translation gives CADSGGPPNEQFF.

The rearrangement joins TRBV13 to TRBJ1-4, with D maybe TRBD1 (5 bases). Per the germline V gene, CDR1 is PRHDT and CDR2 is FYEKMQ (reference sequence). Trimming shortened V by 4 bases and J by 14 bases, and 26 bases separated the two germline ends. The CDR3 consists of 16 residues. The CDR3 coding sequence is TGTGCCAGCAGCTCAGACAGAATAACCCTACCGTTAGATCTGTTTTTT. As protein: CASSSDRITLPLDLFF.

This clone came up once. The rearrangement joins TRBV7-8 to TRBJ1-2, with 7 nucleotides matching TRBD1. The CDR3 has 14 amino acids. The germline CDR1 and CDR2 sequences are SGHVS and FQNEAQ. Trimming cost V 3 bases and J 4 bases; bases outside gene matches: 5. DNA of the CDR3: TGTGCCAGCAGCTTCCCCGGGACAGTCTATGGCTACACCTTC. Amino acid sequence: CASSFPGTVYGYTF.

This rearrangement joins TRBV6-1 to TRBJ2-7; 10 nucleotides line up with TRBD1. Germline V lookup: CDR1 MNHNS, CDR2 SASEGT. The CDR3 runs to 15 residues. V trimming: 2 bases; J trimming: 2 bases; junction bases outside the gene matches: 3. The CDR3 nucleotides are TGTGCCAGCAGTGAACCGACAGGGGGCGCCTACGAGCAGTACGTC. Protein: CASSEPTGGAYEQYV.